This T cell receptor (beta chain) derives from a study of PD-1 blockade in classical Hodgkin lymphoma. Study summary: On a schedule of every 2 weeks, patients received nivolumab 3 mg/kg intravenously.

General study points: Healthy donors reportedly exceeded newly diagnosed patients in baseline TCR diversity. Some patients began nivolumab under 1 year after ASCT. These patients were excluded from later analyses.

On this clone itself: What it recognizes is unknown.

The repertoire was sequenced with immunoSEQ multiplex PCR; TCRdb's copy has only in-frame clones and lacks some. The sample includes 100,000 or so clones, over 85% seen only once; the top ten take 15% to 20%. Trimming took 3 bases from V and 4 from J, leaving 15 bases between them. Germline CDR1 reads SNHLY; CDR2 reads FYNNEI. This CDR3 spans 16 amino acids. Time point defined: cycle 4 day 1 (C4D1), after six to seven weeks of nivolumab. All patients experienced relapse after autologous stem cell transplantation, and brentuximab vedotin exposure was variable. The receptor comes from a human donor with classical Hodgkin lymphoma. The starting material was peripheral blood mononuclear cells (PBMCs), obtained before the fourth cycle of nivolumab. This sequence joins TRBV2 and TRBJ2-2, with TRBD2 as a possible D gene (7 bases). The CDR3 here is CASSEAAGAPTGELFF. CDR3 DNA sequence: TGTGCCAGCAGTGAGGCCGCGGGGGCCCCCACCGGGGAGCTGTTTTTT.